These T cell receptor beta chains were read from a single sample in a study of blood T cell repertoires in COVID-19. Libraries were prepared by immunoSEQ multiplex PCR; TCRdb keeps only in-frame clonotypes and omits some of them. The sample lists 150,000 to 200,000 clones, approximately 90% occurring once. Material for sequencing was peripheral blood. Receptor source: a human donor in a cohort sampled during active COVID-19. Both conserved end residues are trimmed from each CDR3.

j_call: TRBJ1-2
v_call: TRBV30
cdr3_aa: AWSVGAAGLGYT

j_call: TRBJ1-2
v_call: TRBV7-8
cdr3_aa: ASTEMGQFVYGYT

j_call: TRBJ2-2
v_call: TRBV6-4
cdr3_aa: ASSRERLANTGELF

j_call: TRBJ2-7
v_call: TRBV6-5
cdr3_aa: AAQGATSYEQY

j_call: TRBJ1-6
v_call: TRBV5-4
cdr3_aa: ASSLKGGTDSPLH

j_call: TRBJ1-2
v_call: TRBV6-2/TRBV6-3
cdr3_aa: ASSYSAKSLNYGYT

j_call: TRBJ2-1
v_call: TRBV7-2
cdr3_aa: ASSLGSARSSYNEQF

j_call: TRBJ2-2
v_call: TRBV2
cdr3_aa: ASSQSSGNTGELF

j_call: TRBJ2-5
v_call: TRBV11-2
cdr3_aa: ASSLDAGPKETQY

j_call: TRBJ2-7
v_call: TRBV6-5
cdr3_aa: ASSGTGVKLYEQY

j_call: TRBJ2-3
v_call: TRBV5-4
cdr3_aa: ASSLGSFGELAGGTDTQY

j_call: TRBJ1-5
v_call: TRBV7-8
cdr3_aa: ASSLASGLGNQPQH

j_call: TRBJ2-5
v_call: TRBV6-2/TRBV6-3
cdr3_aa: ASSYRPGTSAPQETQY

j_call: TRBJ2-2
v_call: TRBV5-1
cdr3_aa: ASSLGQGLSTGELF

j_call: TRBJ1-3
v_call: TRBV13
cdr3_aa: ASSPRPGSGNTIY

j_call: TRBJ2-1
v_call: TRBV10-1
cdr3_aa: ASSSRQGAYNEQF

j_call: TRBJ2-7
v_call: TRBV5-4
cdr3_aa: ASSIATDRDRLQY

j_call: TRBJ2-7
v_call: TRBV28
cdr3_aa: ASSGQGRWYEQY

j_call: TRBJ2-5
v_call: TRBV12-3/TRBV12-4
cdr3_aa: ASSPQGQETQY

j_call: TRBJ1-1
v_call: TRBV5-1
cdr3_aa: ASSFRQEVNTEAF

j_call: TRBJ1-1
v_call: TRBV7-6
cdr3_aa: ASSLVITGENTEAF

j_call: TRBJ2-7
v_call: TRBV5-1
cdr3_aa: ASSLAPDRLSYEQY

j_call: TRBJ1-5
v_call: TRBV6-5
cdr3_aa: ASKVQVGQPQH

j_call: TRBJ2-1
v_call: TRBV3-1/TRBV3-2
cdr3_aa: ASSQPGLAAYNEQF